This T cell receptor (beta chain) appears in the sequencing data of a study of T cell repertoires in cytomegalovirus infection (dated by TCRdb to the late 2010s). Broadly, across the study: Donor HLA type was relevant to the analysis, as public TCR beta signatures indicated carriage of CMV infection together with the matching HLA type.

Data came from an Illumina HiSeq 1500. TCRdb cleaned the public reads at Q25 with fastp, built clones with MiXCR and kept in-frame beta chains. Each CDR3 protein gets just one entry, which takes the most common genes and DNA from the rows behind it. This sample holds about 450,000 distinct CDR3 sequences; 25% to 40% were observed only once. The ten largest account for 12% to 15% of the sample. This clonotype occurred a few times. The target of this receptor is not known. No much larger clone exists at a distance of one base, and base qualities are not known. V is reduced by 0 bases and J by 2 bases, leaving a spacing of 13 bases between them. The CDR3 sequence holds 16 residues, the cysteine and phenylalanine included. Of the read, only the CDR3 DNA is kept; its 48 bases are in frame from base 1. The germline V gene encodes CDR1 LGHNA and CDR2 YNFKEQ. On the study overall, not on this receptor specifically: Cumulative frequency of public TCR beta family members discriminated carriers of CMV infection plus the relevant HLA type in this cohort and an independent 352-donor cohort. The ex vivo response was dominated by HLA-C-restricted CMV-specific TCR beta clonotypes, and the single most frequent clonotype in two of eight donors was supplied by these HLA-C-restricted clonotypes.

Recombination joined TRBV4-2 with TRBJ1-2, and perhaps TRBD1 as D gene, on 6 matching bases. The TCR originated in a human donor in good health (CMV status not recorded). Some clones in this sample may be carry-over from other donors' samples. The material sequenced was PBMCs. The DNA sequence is TGTGCCAGCAGCCAAGATCTCACAGGGAAGAACTATGGCTACACCTTC. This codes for CASSQDLTGKNYGYTF.